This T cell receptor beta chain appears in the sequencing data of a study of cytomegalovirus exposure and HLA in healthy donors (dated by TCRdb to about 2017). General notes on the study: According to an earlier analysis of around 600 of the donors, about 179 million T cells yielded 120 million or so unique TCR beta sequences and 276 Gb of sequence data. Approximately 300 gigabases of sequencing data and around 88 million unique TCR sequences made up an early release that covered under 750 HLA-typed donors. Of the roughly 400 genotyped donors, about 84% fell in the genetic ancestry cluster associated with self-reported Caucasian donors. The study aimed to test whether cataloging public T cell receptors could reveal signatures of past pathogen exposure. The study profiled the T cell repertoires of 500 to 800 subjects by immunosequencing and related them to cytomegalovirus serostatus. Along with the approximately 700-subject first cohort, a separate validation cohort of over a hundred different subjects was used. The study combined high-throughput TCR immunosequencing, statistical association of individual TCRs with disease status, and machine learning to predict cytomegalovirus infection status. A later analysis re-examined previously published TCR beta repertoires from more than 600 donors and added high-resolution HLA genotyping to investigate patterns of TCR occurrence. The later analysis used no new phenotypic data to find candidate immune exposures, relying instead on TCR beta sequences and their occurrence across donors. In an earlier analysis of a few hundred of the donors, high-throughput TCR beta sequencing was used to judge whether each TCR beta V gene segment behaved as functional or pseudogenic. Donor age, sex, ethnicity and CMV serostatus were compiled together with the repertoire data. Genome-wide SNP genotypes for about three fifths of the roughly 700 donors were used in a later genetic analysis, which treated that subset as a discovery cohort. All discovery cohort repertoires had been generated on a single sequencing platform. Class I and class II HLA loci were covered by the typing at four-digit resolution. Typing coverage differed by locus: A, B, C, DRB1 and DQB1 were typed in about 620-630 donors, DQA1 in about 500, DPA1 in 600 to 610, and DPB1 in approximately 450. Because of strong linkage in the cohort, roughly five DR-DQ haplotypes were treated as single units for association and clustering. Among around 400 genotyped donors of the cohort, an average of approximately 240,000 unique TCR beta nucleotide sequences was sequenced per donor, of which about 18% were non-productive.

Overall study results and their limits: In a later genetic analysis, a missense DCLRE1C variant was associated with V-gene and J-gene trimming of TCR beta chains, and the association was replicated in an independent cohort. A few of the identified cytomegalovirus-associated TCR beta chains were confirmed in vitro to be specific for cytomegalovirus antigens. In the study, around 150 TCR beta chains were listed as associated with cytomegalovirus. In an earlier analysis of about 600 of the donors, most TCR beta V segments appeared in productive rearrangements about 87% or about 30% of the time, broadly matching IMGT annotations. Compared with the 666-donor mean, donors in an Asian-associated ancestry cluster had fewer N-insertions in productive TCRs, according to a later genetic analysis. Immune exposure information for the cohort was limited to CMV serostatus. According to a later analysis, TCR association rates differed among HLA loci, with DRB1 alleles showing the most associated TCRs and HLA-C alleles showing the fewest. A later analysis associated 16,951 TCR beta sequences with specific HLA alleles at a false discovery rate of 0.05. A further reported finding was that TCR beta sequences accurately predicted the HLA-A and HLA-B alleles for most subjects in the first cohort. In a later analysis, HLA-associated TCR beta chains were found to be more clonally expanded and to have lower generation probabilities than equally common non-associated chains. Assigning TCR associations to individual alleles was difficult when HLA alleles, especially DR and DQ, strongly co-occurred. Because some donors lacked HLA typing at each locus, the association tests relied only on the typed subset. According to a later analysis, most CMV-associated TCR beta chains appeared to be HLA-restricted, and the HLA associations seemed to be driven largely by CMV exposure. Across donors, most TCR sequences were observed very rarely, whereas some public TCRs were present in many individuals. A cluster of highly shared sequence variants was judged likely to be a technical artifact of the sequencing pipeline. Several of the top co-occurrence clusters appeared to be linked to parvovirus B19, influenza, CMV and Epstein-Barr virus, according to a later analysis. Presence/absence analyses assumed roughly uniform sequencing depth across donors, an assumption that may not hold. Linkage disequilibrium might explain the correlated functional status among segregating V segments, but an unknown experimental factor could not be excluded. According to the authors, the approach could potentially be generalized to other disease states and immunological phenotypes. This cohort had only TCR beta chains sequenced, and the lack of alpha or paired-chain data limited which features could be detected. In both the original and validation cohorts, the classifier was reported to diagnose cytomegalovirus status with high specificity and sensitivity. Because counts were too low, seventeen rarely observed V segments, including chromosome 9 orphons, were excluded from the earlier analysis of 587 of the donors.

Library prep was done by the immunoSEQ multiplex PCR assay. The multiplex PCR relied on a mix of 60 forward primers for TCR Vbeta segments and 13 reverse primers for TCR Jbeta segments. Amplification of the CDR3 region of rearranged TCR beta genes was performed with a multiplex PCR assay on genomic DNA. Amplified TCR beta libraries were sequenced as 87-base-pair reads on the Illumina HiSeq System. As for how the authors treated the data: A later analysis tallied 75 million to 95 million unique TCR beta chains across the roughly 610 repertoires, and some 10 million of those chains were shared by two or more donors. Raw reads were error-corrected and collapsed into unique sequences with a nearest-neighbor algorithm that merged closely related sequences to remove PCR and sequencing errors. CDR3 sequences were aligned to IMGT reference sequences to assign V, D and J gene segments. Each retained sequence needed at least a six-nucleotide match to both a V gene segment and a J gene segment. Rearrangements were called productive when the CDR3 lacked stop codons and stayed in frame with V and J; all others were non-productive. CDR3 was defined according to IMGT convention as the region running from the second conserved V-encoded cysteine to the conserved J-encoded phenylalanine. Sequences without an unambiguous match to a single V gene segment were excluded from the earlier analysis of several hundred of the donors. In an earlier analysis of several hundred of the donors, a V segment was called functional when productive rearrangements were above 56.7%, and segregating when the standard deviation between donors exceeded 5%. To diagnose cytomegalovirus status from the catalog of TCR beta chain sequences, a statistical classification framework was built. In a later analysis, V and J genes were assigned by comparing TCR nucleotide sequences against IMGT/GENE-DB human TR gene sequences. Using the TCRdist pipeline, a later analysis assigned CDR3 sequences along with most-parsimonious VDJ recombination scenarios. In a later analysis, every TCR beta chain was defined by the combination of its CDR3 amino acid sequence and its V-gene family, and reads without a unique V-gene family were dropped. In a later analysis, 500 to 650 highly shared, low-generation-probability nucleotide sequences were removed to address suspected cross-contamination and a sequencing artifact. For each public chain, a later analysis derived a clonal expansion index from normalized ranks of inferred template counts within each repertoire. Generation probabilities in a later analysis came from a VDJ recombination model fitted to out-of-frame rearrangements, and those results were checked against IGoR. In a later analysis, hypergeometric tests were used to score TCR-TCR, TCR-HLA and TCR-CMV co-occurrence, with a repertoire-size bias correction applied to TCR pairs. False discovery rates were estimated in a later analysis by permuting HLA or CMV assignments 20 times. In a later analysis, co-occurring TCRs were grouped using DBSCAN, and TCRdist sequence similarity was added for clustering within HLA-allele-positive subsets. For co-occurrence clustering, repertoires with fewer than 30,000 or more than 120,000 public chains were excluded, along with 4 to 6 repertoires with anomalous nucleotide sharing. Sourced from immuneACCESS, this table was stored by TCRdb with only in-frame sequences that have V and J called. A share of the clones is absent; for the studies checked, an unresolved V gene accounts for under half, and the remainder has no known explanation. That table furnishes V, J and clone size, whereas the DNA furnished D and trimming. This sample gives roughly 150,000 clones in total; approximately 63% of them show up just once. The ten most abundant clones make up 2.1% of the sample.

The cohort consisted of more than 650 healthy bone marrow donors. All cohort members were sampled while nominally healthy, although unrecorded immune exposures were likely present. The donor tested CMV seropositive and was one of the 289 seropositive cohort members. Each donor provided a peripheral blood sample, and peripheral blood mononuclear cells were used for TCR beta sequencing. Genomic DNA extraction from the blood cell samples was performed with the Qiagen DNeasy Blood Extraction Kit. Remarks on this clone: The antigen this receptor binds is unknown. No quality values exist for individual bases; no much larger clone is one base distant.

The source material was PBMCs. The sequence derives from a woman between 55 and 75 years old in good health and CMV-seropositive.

CDR3 reads: CASSPEGTNQPQHF. The sequence in DNA is TGTGCCAGCAGCCCCGAGGGTACCAATCAGCCCCAGCATTTT. The chain is assembled from TRBV11-2 and TRBJ1-5, with no reliable assignment of the D segment. CDR1 and CDR2 (SGHAT, FQNNGV) derive from the germline V gene. Taken from cysteine to phenylalanine, the CDR3 has 14 residues. The sequence is cut down to CDR3 DNA, 42 bases in frame from base 1. V lost 5 bases and J lost 3 bases; the stretch between them is 11 bases long.